The following is a TCR beta chain sequence with its context. Each donor had roughly 10 milliliters of peripheral blood drawn. Isolated PBMCs totaled at least 7 million in each sample. Together with a sample-barcoded 5' primer, a J-beta primer mix was included in a second PCR lasting about 7 to 11 cycles. Every cDNA molecule bore a tag from a template-switch adaptor containing 12 random nucleotides. Samples each returned at least 2.5 million CDR3-containing paired-end reads. MiXCR, run by TCRdb on the 5' RACE reads, gives a single entry per CDR3 protein. The repertoire includes roughly 2 million distinct CDR3 sequences, around 50% of them detected once, and around 2.1% sits in the top ten. The CDR3 has 12 residues. From germline, CDR1 is DFQATT and CDR2 SNEGSKA (reference sequence). V lost 6 bases and J 6 bases, leaving 13 bases between the germline ends. The source of the sample is a study of blood T cells in healthy people across ages.

The sequence came from a middle-aged woman in good health. The specimen was blood. The V and J genes are TRBV20-1 and TRBJ2-3; TRBD2 is a possible D gene (6 bases). The CDR3 bases are TGCAGTGCCGCCGATAGCGGTGATACGCAGTATTTT. It encodes CSAADSGDTQYF.